The clone carrying this T cell receptor (beta chain) occurred many times. Antigen unknown. These data come from a study of T cell repertoires in cytomegalovirus infection. Study summary: From public TCR beta signatures came an indication of both CMV infection and matching HLA type. Notes on the study in general: Predominance within the ex vivo response was attributable to HLA-C-restricted CMV-specific TCR beta clonotypes.

One entry per CDR3 protein, called by TCRdb with MiXCR from the reads. This sample yields 380,000 or so distinct CDR3 sequences, of which about 35% are seen a single time; less than 15% belongs to the top ten. The V gene's germline CDR1 is SGHTA and CDR2 FQGNSA. Trimming cost V 7 bases and J 1 base; bases outside gene matches: 11. The CDR3 consists of 17 residues. The chain uses TRBV7-2 and TRBJ1-1, with 11 bases that match TRBD1. The TCR originated in a human donor in good health (CMV status not recorded). Some clones in this sample may be carry-over from other donors' samples. The starting material was cultured PBMCs, obtained from culture after CMV antigen stimulation. The DNA for the CDR3 is TGTGCCAGCAAGGGACAGGGGGTAGGGTTCCCGAACACTGAAGCTTTCTTT. Amino acid sequence: CASKGQGVGFPNTEAFF.